This T cell receptor beta chain was retrieved from a study of T cells after yellow fever vaccination. The study, taken as a whole, reports: The booster response re-showed most primary clones: 95% to 96% CD4, more than 80% CD8.

TCRdb reprocessed the 5' RACE reads with MiXCR, giving one entry per CDR3 protein. The sample includes 500,000 to 550,000 distinct CDR3 sequences, 20% to 25% of them seen just once. Deletions cut 6 bases from V and 8 bases from J, with 13 bases between. This CDR3 is 13 amino acids long. The V gene's germline CDR1 is MNHNS and CDR2 SASEGT. In the case of this clonotype: Its antigen is unknown.

This clonotype originated in a man between 18 and 35 years old who received the YFV17D yellow fever vaccine. Sequencing was performed on PBMCs, taken roughly 20 days after the first yellow fever vaccination. The chain uses TRBV6-1 and TRBJ2-2; possibly TRBD1 for D (5 bases). DNA of the CDR3: TGTGCCAGCAGAAAAGGGGTTTTTGGGGAGCTGTTTTTT. It translates to CASRKGVFGELFF.